Below, 21 T cell receptor beta chains from the same sample are listed, as sequenced in a study of cytomegalovirus exposure and HLA in healthy donors (dated by TCRdb to about 2017). The library was built by means of the immunoSEQ multiplex PCR assay. The table was pulled from immuneACCESS by TCRdb, which kept in-frame rearrangements only. Such tables lose some clones; where checked, under half of the loss comes from unresolved V genes, and the rest has no known cause. For this sample the table gives 100,000 to 150,000 clones, of which about 96% were detected only once. 1.7% of the sample belongs to the ten largest clones. Material for sequencing was PBMCs. Receptor source: a man between 18 and 35 years old in good health and CMV-seronegative.

The CDR3 is CASSPGANTGELFF. The DNA for the CDR3 is TGTGCCAGCAGCCCAGGGGCGAACACCGGGGAGCTGTTTTTT. The chain uses TRBV9 and TRBJ2-2, with D maybe TRBD1 (6 bases). Germline values: CDR1 SGDLS, CDR2 YYNGEE. Deletions cut 4 bases from V and 0 bases from J, with 7 bases between. This CDR3 spans 14 amino acids.

The J gene is TRBJ1-5, the V gene TRBV28; 9 positions match TRBD1. With V trimmed by 6 bases and J by 1 base, 4 bases remained unmatched. The CDR3 consists of 15 residues. Germline loops: CDR1 MDHEN, CDR2 SYDVKM. The CDR3, as DNA: TGTGCCAGCAGGACAGGGGGAGTAAGCAATCAGCCCCAGCATTTT. This encodes CASRTGGVSNQPQHF.

J is TRBJ1-1 and V is TRBV11-2; perhaps TRBD1 as D (6 bases). The ends were cut back, 0 bases at V and 11 bases at J, with 16 bases in the middle. The CDR3 spans 14 residues. Germline CDR1 reads SGHAT; CDR2 reads FQNNGV. This chain's CDR3 is CASSLDLGARVAFF. CDR3 nucleotides: TGTGCCAGCAGCTTAGATTTGGGGGCGCGAGTCGCTTTCTTT. The entire variable domain, with the rest obtained from reference TRBV11-2 and TRBJ1-1, is as follows: EAGVAQSPRYKIIEKRQSVAFWCNPISGHATLYWYQQILGQGPKLLIQFQNNGVVDDSQLPKDRFSAERLKGVDSTLKIQPAKLEDSAVYLCASSLDLGARVAFFGQGTRLTVV.

In DNA form, the CDR3 reads TGTGCCAGCAGCCCGCCCCCCAGGACGGACACCTACGAGCAGTACTTC. Protein: CASSPPPRTDTYEQYF. The V gene is TRBV7-9, the J gene TRBJ2-7; D is possibly TRBD1 (5 bases). Trimming took 5 bases from V and 2 from J, leaving 19 bases between them. The CDR3 length is 16 residues. Germline CDR1 SEHNR, CDR2 FQNEAQ (reference sequence). The entire variable domain, with the rest obtained from reference TRBV7-9 and TRBJ2-7, is as follows: DTGVSQNPRHKITKRGQNVTFRCDPISEHNRLYWYRQTLGQGPEFLTYFQNEAQLEKSRLLSDRFSAERPKGSFSTLEIQRTEQGDSAMYLCASSPPPRTDTYEQYFGPGTRLTVT.

This chain links TRBV7-6 with TRBJ2-7; 9 bases are shared with TRBD1. Germline loops: CDR1 SGHVS, CDR2 FNYEAQ. The CDR3 extends over 13 amino acids. Trimming took 5 bases from V and 5 from J; bases not matched to a gene: 4. CDR3 DNA sequence: TGTGCCAGCAGCCTGGGACAGGGTAACGAGCAGTACTTC. Encoded protein: CASSLGQGNEQYF.

The chain links TRBV27 to TRBJ2-1, with 9 bases lining up with TRBD2. The junction had 9 bases not matched to a gene; V was cut back by 6 bases and J by 3 bases. Germline-derived CDR1 and CDR2 are MNHEY and SMNVEV (reference sequence). The CDR3 length is 16 residues. The CDR3 is CASRDGSGRSYNEQFF. CDR3 DNA: TGTGCCAGCAGAGATGGAAGCGGGAGGAGCTACAATGAGCAGTTCTTC.

This CDR3 is CASSDFSGGSYNEQFF. The DNA of the CDR3 is TGTGCCAGCAGTGACTTTAGCGGGGGCTCCTACAATGAGCAGTTCTTC. The chain has TRBV25-1 and TRBJ2-1, with TRBD2 identical over 9 bases. CDR3 length equals 16 residues. The germline V gene has CDR1 MGHDK and CDR2 SYGVNS. The J segment lost 0 bases and the V segment lost 3 bases, leaving 3 bases of the junction unmatched.

The rearrangement links TRBV27 to TRBJ2-7; D unclear. Germline-derived CDR1 and CDR2 are MNHEY and SMNVEV (reference sequence). The CDR3 loop spans 13 amino acids. With 5 bases removed from V and 3 bases from J, the gap between germline ends came to 11 bases. CDR3 DNA sequence: TGTGCCAGCAGTCTAACAGTGAGCTACGAGCAGTACTTC. Translation: CASSLTVSYEQYF.

The chain carries TRBV25-1 and TRBJ1-5; D is unclear. The CDR3 length is 14 residues. V lost 2 bases, J lost 7 bases, and 12 bases lay in between. The germline gives CDR1 MGHDK, CDR2 SYGVNS. The CDR3 DNA sequence: TGTGCCAGCAGTGAAGGAGGGAACACGCAGCCCCAGCATTTT. Translating gives CASSEGGNTQPQHF.

In the case of this clone: Other nucleotide sequences from this sample produce the same CDR3. This chain connects TRBV28 to TRBJ1-2, with D maybe TRBD1 (5 bases). CDR1 is MDHEN, CDR2 SYDVKM, per germline. Trimming took 1 base from V and 5 from J, leaving 8 bases between them. The CDR3 spans 13 residues. The CDR3 nucleotides read TGTGCCAGCAGTTTATCGGGGGGTTATGGCTACACCTTC. This codes for CASSLSGGYGYTF.

The chain uses TRBV11-2 and TRBJ1-3, with D hard to call. The CDR3 is 14 residues long. CDR1 and CDR2 from the germline V gene are SGHAT and FQNNGV. Trimming removed 7 bases from V and 0 bases from J, with 10 bases in between. The CDR3 spells CASTYGSSGNTIYF. The DNA for the CDR3 is TGTGCCAGCACCTACGGGAGCTCTGGAAACACCATATATTTT.

The rearrangement joins TRBV19 to TRBJ1-1, with D possibly matching TRBD1 (6 bases). CDR1 LNHDA and CDR2 SQIVND come from the germline V gene (reference sequence). CDR3 size: 13 residues. With 3 bases removed from V and 3 bases from J, the gap between germline ends came to 8 bases. The CDR3 loop is CASSMGGHTEAFF. DNA of the CDR3: TGTGCCAGTAGTATGGGGGGGCACACTGAAGCTTTCTTT.

The rearrangement joins TRBV7-9 to TRBJ2-7; no clear D gene. V dropped 5 bases and J dropped 5 bases, with 19 bases sitting between them. The CDR3 length is 15 residues. Germline assignment: CDR1 SEHNR and CDR2 FQNEAQ (reference sequence). CDR3 amino acids: CASSRLRGESNEQYF. The CDR3 DNA follows: TGTGCCAGCAGCCGCCTCCGAGGCGAGTCCAACGAGCAGTACTTC.

The chain is built from TRBV5-1 and TRBJ2-5; D gene ambiguous. This CDR3 contains 14 residues. The germline gives CDR1 SGHRS, CDR2 YFSETQ. With 2 bases removed from V and 5 bases from J, the gap between germline ends came to 13 bases. The CDR3 DNA follows: TGCGCCAGCAGCTTCATTAGCCTAACGGAGACCCAGTACTTC. It is translated as CASSFISLTETQYF.

This clone was counted a single time. This sequence joins TRBV29-1 and TRBJ2-3; possibly TRBD1 for D (5 bases). V was trimmed by 6 bases and J by 5 bases, leaving 9 bases between them. This CDR3 is 11 amino acids long. Germline V gene lookup returns CDR1 SQVTM and CDR2 ANQGSEA. For the CDR3, the DNA is TGCAGCGTCCGCAGGGAAGATACGCAGTATTTT. As protein: CSVRREDTQYF.

For the CDR3, the DNA is TGTGCCAGCAGCGTAGGGGCCCCAAGCGGTGAAAAACTGTTTTTT. It translates to CASSVGAPSGEKLFF. The rearrangement joins TRBV9 to TRBJ1-4; D unresolved. The CDR3 is made up of 15 amino acids. V gave up 0 bases and J gave up 7 bases, with 13 bases separating them. Looked up from germline, CDR1 is SGDLS and CDR2 is YYNGEE.

The rearrangement uses TRBV6-6 and TRBJ2-1; D may be TRBD2 (6 bases). The V gene's germline CDR1 is MNHNY and CDR2 SVGAGI (reference sequence). V was clipped by 5 bases and J by 6 bases, with 8 bases between them. The CDR3 is made up of 12 amino acids. The CDR3 region is CASSTAGNEQFF. In nucleotides, the CDR3 is TGTGCCAGCAGTACAGCGGGCAATGAGCAGTTCTTC.

The chain couples TRBV2 to TRBJ2-2; TRBD2 is a possible D gene (5 bases). Germline CDR1 is SNHLY and CDR2 is FYNNEI. The germline V and J ends were trimmed by 4 bases and 3 bases, with 12 bases remaining between them. The CDR3 has 15 amino acids. The CDR3 region has the DNA TGTGCCAGCAGTGCGGCGGGCGCGTACACCGGGGAGCTGTTTTTT. Protein sequence: CASSAAGAYTGELFF.

This chain connects TRBV28 to TRBJ2-7, with D perhaps TRBD1 (6 bases). The germline V and J ends were trimmed by 8 bases and 0 bases, with 11 bases remaining between them. CDR1 is MDHEN and CDR2 is SYDVKM in the germline V gene. CDR3 length equals 13 residues. The CDR3 loop reads CASRQAISYEQYF. As DNA, the CDR3 is TGTGCCAGCCGACAGGCCATCTCCTACGAGCAGTACTTC.

The J gene is TRBJ2-2, the V gene TRBV13, with TRBD1 matching over 12 bases. V lost 4 bases, J lost 6 bases, and 3 bases stayed unmatched. CDR3 length: 15 residues. Germline lookup yields CDR1 PRHDT and CDR2 FYEKMQ (reference sequence). The chain's CDR3 is CASSWGTGGPGELFF. The CDR3 coding sequence is TGTGCCAGCAGCTGGGGGACAGGGGGCCCCGGGGAGCTGTTTTTT.

V and J are TRBV6-5 and TRBJ1-5, with D unresolved. Germline V gene sequence: CDR1 MNHEY, CDR2 SVGAGI. The CDR3 is 14 residues long. Trimming removed 5 bases at V and 1 base at J, with 9 bases between. CDR3 residues: CASSPQESNQPQHF. As DNA, the CDR3 is TGTGCCAGCAGTCCCCAGGAAAGCAATCAGCCCCAGCATTTT.